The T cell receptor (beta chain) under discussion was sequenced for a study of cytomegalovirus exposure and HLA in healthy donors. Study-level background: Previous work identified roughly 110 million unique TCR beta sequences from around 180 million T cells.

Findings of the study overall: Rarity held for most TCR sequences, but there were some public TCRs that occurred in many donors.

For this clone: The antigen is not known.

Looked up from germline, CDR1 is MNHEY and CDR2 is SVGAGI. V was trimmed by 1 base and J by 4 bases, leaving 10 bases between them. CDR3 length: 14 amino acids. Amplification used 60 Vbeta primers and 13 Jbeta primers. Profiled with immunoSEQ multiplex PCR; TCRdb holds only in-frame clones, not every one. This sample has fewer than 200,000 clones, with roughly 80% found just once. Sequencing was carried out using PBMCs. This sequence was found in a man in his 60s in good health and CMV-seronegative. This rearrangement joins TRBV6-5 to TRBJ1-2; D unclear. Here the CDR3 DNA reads TGTGCCAGCAGTTACTTTTATGGCAGCTATGGCTACACCTTC. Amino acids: CASSYFYGSYGYTF.